This T cell receptor (beta chain) stems from a study of T cells expressing NK-cell markers. The wider study: Each TCR beta repertoire originated in sorted T cells that were CD3+CD56+NKG2C+, CD3+CD56+NKG2C- or CD3+CD56-NKG2C+.

Overall study findings and caveats: Among several donors, these clonotypes also ranked first in the CD3+CD56-NKG2C+ fraction. There remained a lack of clarity about HCMV specificity of expanded NKG2C+ T cell clones.

Notes on this clonotype: Its antigen is undetermined.

Germline assignment: CDR1 MNHEY and CDR2 SVGAGI. The CDR3 sequence is 15 residues long. After re-calling the 5' RACE reads, TCRdb lists one entry per CDR3 protein, DNA absent. There are 300,000 or so distinct CDR3 sequences in the sample, with about 4.2% held by the top ten. Sequenced sample: blood T cells: a sorted CD56 or NKG2C T cell subset, CD4+ or CD8+ T cells, or bulk PBMC T cells (not recorded which). The chain is built from TRBV6-5 and TRBJ2-2; TCRdb's D gene call, TRBD2, goes unchecked for lack of DNA. The TCR originated in a woman aged 18-70 years in good health. The CDR3 sequence: CASSYSGGHTGELFF.